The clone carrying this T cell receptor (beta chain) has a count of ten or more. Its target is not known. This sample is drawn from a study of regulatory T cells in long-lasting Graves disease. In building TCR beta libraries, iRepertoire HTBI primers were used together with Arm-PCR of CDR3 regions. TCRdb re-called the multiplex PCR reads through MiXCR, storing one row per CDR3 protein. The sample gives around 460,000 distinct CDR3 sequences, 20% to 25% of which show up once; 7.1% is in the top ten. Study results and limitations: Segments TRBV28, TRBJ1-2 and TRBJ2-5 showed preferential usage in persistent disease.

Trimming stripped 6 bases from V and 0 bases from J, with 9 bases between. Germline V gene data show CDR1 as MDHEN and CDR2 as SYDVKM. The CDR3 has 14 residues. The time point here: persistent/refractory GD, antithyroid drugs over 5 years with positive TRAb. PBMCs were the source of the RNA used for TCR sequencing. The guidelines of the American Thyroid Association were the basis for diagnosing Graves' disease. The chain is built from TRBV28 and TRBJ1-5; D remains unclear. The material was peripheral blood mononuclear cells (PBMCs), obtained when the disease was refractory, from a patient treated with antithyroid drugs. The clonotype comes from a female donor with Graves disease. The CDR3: CASSAAGSNQPQHF. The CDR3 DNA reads TGTGCCAGCAGCGCGGCGGGTAGCAATCAGCCCCAGCATTTT.